Listed below are T cell receptor beta chains from one sample, sequenced in a study of cytomegalovirus exposure and HLA in healthy donors. The data were produced by immunoSEQ multiplex PCR, yet TCRdb's version contains in-frame clones alone and is incomplete. The data hold 150,000 to 180,000 clones, with around 88% observed a single time. Material for sequencing was PBMCs. The receptor source for this set is a man between 18 and 35 years old in good health and CMV-seropositive. CDR3s include the opening cysteine and the closing phenylalanine or tryptophan. The D gene is left open where the match is weak. The listing skips clone size in some rows; elsewhere it reads once, few, many or a size class.

J gene,clone size,V gene,D gene,CDR3 length,CDR3 protein,CDR3 DNA
TRBJ2-7,once,TRBV19,NA,14,CASSRTAKSYEQYF,TGTGCCAGTAGTCGGACAGCCAAATCCTACGAGCAGTACTTC
TRBJ1-2,NA,TRBV6-5,TRBD1,13,CASSWTGVDGYTF,TGTGCCAGCAGCTGGACAGGGGTGGATGGCTACACCTTC
TRBJ2-5,NA,TRBV6-5,NA,15,CASSTTEMLQETQYF,TGTGCCAGCAGTACGACAGAGATGCTCCAAGAGACCCAGTACTTC
TRBJ2-2,few,TRBV7-8,NA,16,CASSLETESNTGELFF,TGTGCCAGCAGCTTGGAGACAGAGTCAAACACCGGGGAGCTGTTTTTT
TRBJ1-1,NA,TRBV30,NA,14,CAAIPRYTDTEAFF,TGTGCCGCAATCCCGAGATACACAGACACTGAAGCTTTCTTT
TRBJ1-2,NA,TRBV6-5,NA,10,CASSDYGYTF,TGTGCCAGCAGCGACTATGGCTACACCTTC
TRBJ1-1,NA,TRBV7-9,TRBD1,15,CASRPTPGQGTGAFF,TGTGCCAGCAGACCCACTCCGGGACAGGGAACGGGAGCTTTCTTT
TRBJ2-2,NA,TRBV11-3,NA,14,CASSATSNTGELFF,TGTGCCAGCAGCGCCACTTCCAACACCGGGGAGCTGTTTTTT
TRBJ1-2,NA,TRBV5-4,TRBD1,14,CASSWGRGTDGYTF,TGTGCCAGCAGTTGGGGACGGGGGACAGACGGCTACACCTTC
TRBJ2-7,NA,TRBV27,NA,13,CASIQTGTYEQYF,TGTGCCAGCATCCAGACAGGCACCTACGAGCAGTACTTC
TRBJ2-2,NA,TRBV5-1,NA,16,CASTPGSAVNTGELFF,TGCGCCAGCACCCCCGGGTCGGCCGTGAACACCGGGGAGCTGTTTTTT
TRBJ2-5,NA,TRBV15,TRBD2,17,CATSRTSGRGGQETQYF,TGTGCCACCAGCAGAACTAGCGGGCGAGGGGGGCAGGAGACCCAGTACTTC
TRBJ1-5,NA,TRBV2,TRBD1,16,CASRDRDRGPYQPQHF,TGTGCCAGCAGGGACCGGGACAGGGGGCCTTATCAGCCCCAGCATTTT
TRBJ2-7,NA,TRBV10-2,TRBD2,16,CASTPLGTSENHEQYF,TGCGCCAGCACACCACTCGGGACTAGCGAGAACCACGAGCAGTACTTC
TRBJ2-5,NA,TRBV28,TRBD2,15,CASGLAGGLRETQYF,TGTGCCTCGGGACTAGCGGGGGGGCTAAGGGAGACCCAGTACTTC
TRBJ2-2,once,TRBV5-1,TRBD1,16,CASSALQGALGGELFF,TGCGCCAGCAGCGCTTTACAGGGGGCGCTGGGCGGGGAGCTGTTTTTT
TRBJ2-7,NA,TRBV28,TRBD2,16,CASSWPGTSYLGEQYF,TGTGCCAGCAGCTGGCCCGGGACTAGCTATCTTGGCGAGCAGTACTTC
TRBJ2-2,NA,TRBV14,TRBD2,17,CASSLLLSGGPGGELFF,TGTGCCAGCAGCCTATTACTAAGCGGGGGTCCCGGCGGGGAGCTGTTTTTT
TRBJ1-1,NA,TRBV2,NA,15,CASSERVGGETEAFF,TGTGCCAGCAGTGAAAGGGTAGGGGGAGAAACTGAAGCTTTCTTT
TRBJ1-6,once,TRBV19,NA,13,CATTGQRGSPLHF,TGTGCCACCACGGGGCAGCGGGGTTCACCCCTCCACTTT
TRBJ2-1,NA,TRBV6-5,NA,11,CASGRGDEQFF,TGTGCCAGCGGGAGAGGTGATGAGCAGTTCTTC
TRBJ1-1,once,TRBV15,NA,15,CATSRGGGRGTEAFF,TGTGCCACCAGCAGAGGAGGGGGGAGGGGCACTGAAGCTTTCTTT
TRBJ2-2,few,TRBV7-2,NA,14,CASSPQAYTGELFF,TGTGCCAGCAGCCCGCAGGCCTACACCGGGGAGCTGTTTTTT
TRBJ2-7,NA,TRBV2,TRBD1,13,CATGTGNSYEQYF,TGTGCCACAGGGACAGGGAATTCGTACGAGCAGTACTTC
TRBJ2-2,NA,TRBV14,NA,15,CASSPLGGRTGELFF,TGTGCCAGCAGCCCCCTTGGAGGGAGAACCGGGGAGCTGTTTTTT
TRBJ2-7,NA,TRBV29-1,TRBD1,13,CSGVDRASYEQYF,TGCAGCGGGGTAGACAGGGCCTCCTACGAGCAGTACTTC
TRBJ2-3,NA,TRBV5-1,TRBD2,16,CASSIRPSGDTDTQYF,TGCGCCAGCAGCATCCGACCTAGCGGAGACACAGATACGCAGTATTTT
TRBJ2-4,NA,TRBV25-1,TRBD1,13,CASSHGQGSIQYF,TGTGCCAGCAGCCACGGACAGGGGAGCATTCAGTACTTC
TRBJ2-7,NA,TRBV29-1,TRBD1,15,CSVLGGGTGAYEQYF,TGCAGCGTTCTAGGGGGCGGGACAGGGGCCTACGAGCAGTACTTC
TRBJ2-7,NA,TRBV5-4,TRBD2,16,CASSPGASGRAVKQYF,TGTGCCAGCAGCCCCGGGGCTAGCGGGAGGGCCGTCAAGCAGTACTTC
TRBJ2-1,NA,TRBV7-9,TRBD2,15,CASSYPERGSNEQFF,TGTGCCAGCAGCTACCCCGAGCGGGGGTCCAATGAGCAGTTCTTC
TRBJ1-1,NA,TRBV4-3,NA,15,CASSQDDGGWTEAFF,TGCGCCAGCAGCCAGGACGACGGGGGATGGACTGAAGCTTTCTTT
TRBJ2-1,NA,TRBV27,TRBD2,14,CATSRGGNNNEQFF,TGTGCCACCTCTCGGGGGGGCAACAACAATGAGCAGTTCTTC
TRBJ1-3,NA,TRBV2,NA,14,CASRLGDLVVAIYF,TGTGCCAGCAGGTTGGGCGACCTGGTCGTGGCCATATATTTT
TRBJ1-1,NA,TRBV9,TRBD1,14,CASSATGVTGEAFF,TGTGCCAGCAGCGCGACAGGGGTCACAGGCGAAGCTTTCTTT
TRBJ2-7,NA,TRBV4-3,NA,17,CASSQDTRSGYSYEQYF,TGCGCCAGCAGCCAAGATACAAGGTCAGGGTATTCCTACGAGCAGTACTTC
TRBJ2-7,NA,TRBV19,NA,13,CASSRGSSYEQYF,TGTGCCAGTAGTAGAGGGTCCTCCTACGAGCAGTACTTC
TRBJ2-1,NA,TRBV6-6,TRBD2,14,CASGGGGGYNEQFF,TGTGCCTCCGGTGGGGGGGGTGGCTACAATGAGCAGTTCTTC
TRBJ2-7,few,TRBV15,NA,11,CATSTGYEQYF,TGTGCCACCAGCACCGGCTACGAGCAGTACTTC
TRBJ2-1,once,TRBV28,TRBD2,16,CASSPGGLAGRNEQFF,TGTGCCAGCAGTCCCGGGGGACTAGCGGGTCGCAATGAGCAGTTCTTC
TRBJ2-7,NA,TRBV6-5,TRBD2,15,CASRKPLAGPGEQYF,TGTGCCAGCAGGAAACCACTAGCGGGGCCAGGCGAGCAGTACTTC
TRBJ1-2,once,TRBV7-3,TRBD1,16,CASSSPGQGVDYGYTF,TGTGCCAGCAGCTCACCGGGACAGGGGGTCGACTATGGCTACACCTTC
TRBJ1-2,NA,TRBV7-9,NA,13,CASSFEANYGYTF,TGTGCCAGCAGCTTTGAGGCAAACTATGGCTACACCTTC
TRBJ1-4,NA,TRBV6-5,NA,15,CASSLRFEINEKLFF,TGTGCCAGCAGCCTGAGGTTCGAGATTAATGAAAAACTGTTTTTT
TRBJ2-6,NA,TRBV7-2,TRBD2,17,CASSVQAGYSGANVLTF,TGTGCCAGCAGCGTGCAAGCGGGGTACTCTGGGGCCAACGTCCTGACTTTC
TRBJ1-1,NA,TRBV29-1,TRBD1,12,CSAGQGTTEAFF,TGCAGCGCGGGACAGGGTACCACTGAAGCTTTCTTT
TRBJ2-3,NA,TRBV9,NA,17,CASSPRGPGQAPGGQYF,TGTGCCAGCAGCCCGAGGGGTCCGGGACAGGCTCCGGGGGGGCAGTATTTT
TRBJ2-7,NA,TRBV27,TRBD1,14,CASSSRTGTYEQYF,TGTGCCAGCAGTTCCCGGACAGGGACCTACGAGCAGTACTTC
TRBJ1-2,NA,TRBV19,NA,13,CASSPQIPVGYTF,TGTGCCAGTAGTCCACAGATTCCGGTGGGCTACACCTTC
TRBJ2-7,NA,TRBV5-1,TRBD2,18,CASSLGTFGGSIPYEQYF,TGCGCCAGCAGCTTGGGTACCTTCGGCGGGAGTATCCCCTACGAGCAGTACTTC
TRBJ2-1,NA,TRBV27,TRBD2,15,CASSLTGGFMNEQFF,TGTGCCAGCAGTTTAACGGGGGGATTCATGAATGAGCAGTTCTTC
TRBJ2-1,NA,TRBV5-1,TRBD2,15,CASSLELAGFNEQFF,TGCGCCAGCAGCTTGGAGTTAGCGGGATTCAATGAGCAGTTCTTC
TRBJ1-1,few,TRBV11-3,NA,14,CASALGPRGNEAFF,TGTGCCAGCGCCCTTGGGCCCCGGGGGAATGAAGCTTTCTTT
TRBJ1-1,NA,TRBV7-8,TRBD1,15,CASSLATGASTEAFF,TGTGCCAGCAGCTTAGCAACAGGGGCGTCCACTGAAGCTTTCTTT
TRBJ2-7,NA,TRBV4-1,NA,17,CASSQGPLSGNLYEQYF,TGCGCCAGCAGCCAAGGCCCCCTTTCAGGGAATCTCTACGAGCAGTACTTC
TRBJ2-3,NA,TRBV9,NA,15,CASSLSGWSTDTQYF,TGTGCCAGCAGCCTCAGCGGGTGGAGCACAGATACGCAGTATTTT
TRBJ1-1,NA,TRBV19,NA,15,CASSPSLVRNTEAFF,TGTGCCAGTAGTCCCAGTCTGGTCCGGAACACTGAAGCTTTCTTT